The 27 T cell receptor beta chains below all came from one sample that was sequenced in a study of blood T cells in healthy people across ages. Primers used in a second PCR of about 6 to 11 cycles were a sample-barcoded 5' primer and a J-beta primer mix. Via MiXCR, TCRdb re-called the 5' RACE reads, giving one row per CDR3 protein. The sample lists about a million distinct CDR3 sequences; roughly two fifths were seen once. The material sequenced was blood. These TCRs come from a man aged 18-30 years in good health.

The genes are TRBV6-2 or TRBV6-3 and TRBJ1-2; D gene uncertain. Germline assignment: CDR1 MNHEY and CDR2 SVGEGT. The CDR3 is 14 amino acids. V was cut by 4 bases and J by 4 bases, with 13 bases left in between. The CDR3 DNA sequence: TGTGCCAGCAGTTCCACTCCGGATCCCTATGGCTACACCTTC. It specifies CASSSTPDPYGYTF.

This clonotype has a handful of counts. CDR3 loop: CASSSTEYNEQFF. The CDR3, as DNA: TGCGCCAGCTCCTCTACAGAGTACAATGAGCAGTTCTTC. V is TRBV5-1 and J is TRBJ2-1; D is unresolved. Deletions cut 7 bases from V and 4 bases from J, with 12 bases between. The CDR3 is made up of 13 amino acids. Germline assignment: CDR1 SGHRS and CDR2 YFSETQ.

This clonotype is a singleton in its sample. J is TRBJ2-1 and V is TRBV9; tentative D call: TRBD1 (6 bases). Germline-derived CDR1 and CDR2 are SGDLS and YYNGEE. This CDR3 contains 14 residues. V was trimmed by 0 bases and J by 15 bases, leaving 19 bases between them. CDR3 protein: CASSVDVGTLKPFF. CDR3 DNA: TGTGCCAGCAGCGTAGATGTAGGGACATTGAAGCCGTTCTTC.

The genes are TRBV5-1 and TRBJ2-5, with D possibly TRBD2 on 5 matching bases. There are 15 residues in the CDR3. Trimming stripped 0 bases from V and 5 bases from J, with 14 bases between. Germline V gene lookup returns CDR1 SGHRS and CDR2 YFSETQ. The CDR3 DNA reads as TGCGCCAGCAGCTTGGCAGGAGGACTGGGGGAGACCCAGTACTTC. It specifies CASSLAGGLGETQYF.

Of note for this clonotype: Given a much more abundant clone one base away, this may be a read error. The chain has TRBV4-3 and TRBJ2-1, with D possibly being TRBD2 (6 bases). The CDR3 loop spans 16 amino acids. CDR1 and CDR2 (germline): LGHNA, YSLEER. V shed 4 bases and J shed 5 bases, with 18 bases lying between them. CDR3 protein: CASSRHGTGDNNEQFF. The CDR3 DNA reads TGCGCCAGCAGCCGACATGGGACGGGAGATAACAATGAGCAGTTCTTC.

In its sample, this clonotype was seen a few times. V is TRBV27 and J is TRBJ2-3, with D possibly TRBD2 on 6 matching bases. The V end was cut by 7 bases, the J end by 6 bases, with 17 bases between. The CDR3 covers 14 residues. Germline lookup yields CDR1 MNHEY and CDR2 SMNVEV (reference sequence). The CDR3 coding sequence is TGTGCCAGCACCCCTGAGGCGGGGCGGGATACGCAGTATTTT. This gives the protein CASTPEAGRDTQYF.

CDR3 amino acids: CASRLAGTIRPDTQYF. The CDR3 region has the DNA TGTGCCAGCAGGCTGGCAGGGACTATCCGACCAGATACGCAGTATTTT. J is TRBJ2-3 and V is TRBV19; 7 positions agree with TRBD2. V lost 9 bases, J lost 4 bases, and 16 bases stayed unmatched. The germline V gene has CDR1 LNHDA and CDR2 SQIVND (reference sequence). CDR3 length equals 16 residues. Full variable domain (remainder filled in from reference TRBV19 and TRBJ2-3): DGGITQSPKYLFRKEGQNVTLSCEQNLNHDAMYWYRQDPGQGLRLIYYSQIVNDFQKGDIAEGYSVSREKKESFPLTVTSAQKNPTAFYLCASRLAGTIRPDTQYFGPGTRLTVL.

This chain connects TRBV7-2 to TRBJ2-6, with D unresolved. Germline CDR1 and CDR2: SGHTA and FQGNSA. The CDR3 consists of 16 residues. Deletions cut 1 base from V and 0 bases from J, with 7 bases between. DNA for the CDR3: TGTGCCAGCAGCTTAGGTAGAGCCTCTGGGGCCAACGTCCTGACTTTC. Translation gives CASSLGRASGANVLTF.

V and J are TRBV21-1 and TRBJ1-1. TRBV21-1 is marked as a pseudogene. The CDR3 length is 15 residues. CDR3 coding DNA: TGTGCCAACCGGATGATAAGTTCGCTGAACACTGAAGCTTTCTTT. Amino acids: CANRMISSLNTEAFF.

As concerns this clonotype: One end of the junction does not line up with germline, which may come from a read error. This rearrangement joins TRBV10-3 to TRBJ2-1; 12 bases align to TRBD2. The CDR3 runs 15 residues. The germline gives CDR1 ENHRY, CDR2 SYGVKD. The CDR3 sequence is CAVSPTSGGRDEQFF. The CDR3 DNA follows: TGTGCCGTCAGCCCGACTAGCGGGGGCCGGGATGAGCAGTTCTTC.

Remarks on this clonotype: Possible read error: a much larger clone is one base away. V is TRBV6-2 or TRBV6-3 and J is TRBJ2-1, with TRBD2 as a possible D gene (6 bases). The CDR3 totals 13 residues. CDR1 MNHEY and CDR2 SVGEGT come from the germline V gene. This CDR3 is CASSVAGPSERFF. The CDR3 coding sequence is TGTGCCAGCAGTGTGGCGGGGCCCAGTGAGCGGTTCTTC.

This clonotype was observed a few times. The chain carries TRBV4-2 and TRBJ1-5; TRBD1 is a possible D gene (5 bases). This CDR3 is 15 amino acids long. V lost 4 bases to trimming and J lost 5 bases, with 15 bases between them. Germline V gene data show CDR1 as LGHNA and CDR2 as YNFKEQ. The CDR3: CASSLFGGGDQPQHF. CDR3 bases: TGTGCCAGCAGCCTTTTTGGCGGGGGTGATCAGCCCCAGCATTTT.

This chain links TRBV18 with TRBJ1-2; 9 bases are a match to TRBD1. The CDR3 extends over 18 amino acids. The trim removed 1 base at V and 0 bases at J, leaving 9 bases unmatched. In germline, CDR1 is KGHSH, CDR2 LQKENI. The CDR3 DNA reads as TGTGCCAGCTCACCACGCGGGACAGGGCTCATTTCTAACTATGGCTACACCTTC. This sequence encodes CASSPRGTGLISNYGYTF.

This clonotype occurred a few times. V and J are TRBV28 and TRBJ2-4; D is unresolved. Trimming cost V 7 bases and J 13 bases, with 17 bases left between them. The germline CDR1 and CDR2 sequences are MDHEN and SYDVKM. CDR3 size: 12 residues. The CDR3 region is CASNTLGGVQYF. For the CDR3, the DNA is TGTGCCAGCAACACCCTGGGTGGGGTGCAGTACTTC.

The V and J genes are TRBV20-1 and TRBJ1-6, with 8 bases lining up with TRBD1. The length of the CDR3 is 13 residues. Germline trimming cut 6 bases from V and 7 bases from J; bases unmatched to any gene: 5. Germline CDR1 and CDR2: DFQATT and SNEGSKA (reference sequence). CDR3: CSADRDWNSPLHF. DNA for the CDR3: TGCAGTGCGGACAGGGACTGGAATTCACCCCTCCACTTT.

In DNA form, the CDR3 reads TGCGCCAGCAGCTTGGACGGGGCAGGGAGGGCAGATACGCAGTATTTT. It yields the protein CASSLDGAGRADTQYF. The chain couples TRBV5-1 to TRBJ2-3; 7 bases map to TRBD2. Trimming cost V 0 bases and J 4 bases; bases outside gene matches: 8. The germline gives CDR1 SGHRS, CDR2 YFSETQ. This CDR3 contains 16 residues.

The chain is built from TRBV27 and TRBJ2-1; weak D call: TRBD1 (6 bases). V was cut by 0 bases and J by 7 bases, with 13 bases left in between. The CDR3 has 15 residues. Per the germline V gene, CDR1 is MNHEY and CDR2 is SMNVEV (reference sequence). The CDR3 coding sequence is TGTGCCAGCAGTTTATCAGGACAGTTAGTTAATGAGCAGTTCTTC. Protein product: CASSLSGQLVNEQFF.

The rearrangement joins TRBV20-1 to TRBJ1-1; no clear D. There are 13 residues in the CDR3. V was cut by 6 bases and J by 0 bases, with 11 bases left in between. CDR1 is DFQATT, CDR2 SNEGSKA, per germline (reference sequence). The DNA for the CDR3 is TGCAGTGCGAATGAACGGTTGAACACTGAAGCTTTCTTT. Encoded protein: CSANERLNTEAFF.

This clonotype has a handful of counts. V is TRBV10-3 and J is TRBJ1-2; 7 nucleotides line up with TRBD1. CDR1 ENHRY and CDR2 SYGVKD come from the germline V gene. The CDR3 consists of 16 residues. The ends lost 6 bases at V and 4 bases at J; junction bases unmatched: 14. CDR3 residues: CAISEGGTESLYGYTF. The CDR3 nucleotides read TGTGCCATCAGCGAGGGGGGGACAGAGTCCCTCTATGGCTACACCTTC.

The chain joins TRBV19 to TRBJ2-2; D might be TRBD1 or TRBD2, each matching 5 bases. Trimming took 1 base from V and 6 from J, leaving 15 bases between them. The CDR3 runs to 16 residues. Germline-derived CDR1 and CDR2 are LNHDA and SQIVND (reference sequence). CDR3 sequence reads: CASSIGGSWGPGELFF. Here the CDR3 DNA reads TGTGCCAGTAGTATAGGTGGTAGCTGGGGACCCGGGGAGCTGTTTTTT.

V is TRBV4-3 and J is TRBJ1-2; D is unclear. This CDR3 comprises 15 residues. Per germline, CDR1 LGHNA and CDR2 YSLEER. V was shortened by 0 bases and J by 2 bases, with 10 bases between the two germline ends. The CDR3 is CASSQDLATNYGYTF. Written as DNA, the CDR3 is TGCGCCAGCAGCCAAGATCTGGCCACAAACTATGGCTACACCTTC.

This clonotype was counted only a few times. CDR3 sequence: CASSPSPTGSDTEAFF. In DNA, the CDR3 is TGTGCCAGCAGCCCCAGCCCGACAGGTTCAGACACTGAAGCTTTCTTT. V is TRBV7-9 and J is TRBJ1-1, with D possibly TRBD1 on 6 matching bases. Germline CDR1 SEHNR, CDR2 FQNEAQ (reference sequence). The CDR3 totals 16 residues. V dropped 5 bases and J dropped 3 bases, with 19 bases sitting between them.

The V gene is TRBV7-9, the J gene TRBJ2-2, with D unresolved. The CDR3 extends over 16 amino acids. V shed 1 base and J shed 3 bases, with 12 bases lying between them. Germline V gene sequence: CDR1 SEHNR, CDR2 FQNEAQ (reference sequence). CDR3 sequence (DNA): TGTGCCAGCAGCTTAGAGGCTCGTCTCTACACCGGGGAGCTGTTTTTT. Translation: CASSLEARLYTGELFF. The complete variable domain, with remaining parts taken from reference TRBV7-9 and TRBJ2-2, reads DTGVSQNPRHKITKRGQNVTFRCDPISEHNRLYWYRQTLGQGPEFLTYFQNEAQLEKSRLLSDRFSAERPKGSFSTLEIQRTEQGDSAMYLCASSLEARLYTGELFFGEGSRLTVL.

This rearrangement joins TRBV20-1 to TRBJ1-1; the D gene is possibly TRBD1 (6 bases). Germline-derived CDR1 and CDR2 are DFQATT and SNEGSKA (reference sequence). The V end was cut by 7 bases, the J end by 1 base, with 19 bases between. The length of the CDR3 is 15 residues. The CDR3 DNA is TGCAGTGTTCTCAACCGGGACAAGCAGAACACTGAAGCTTTCTTT. Its protein is CSVLNRDKQNTEAFF.

The gene calls are TRBV7-6 and TRBJ2-1, with no clear D. V was trimmed by 1 base and J by 6 bases, leaving 16 bases between them. Germline loops: CDR1 SGHVS, CDR2 FNYEAQ. The CDR3 is 16 amino acids. The CDR3 DNA is TGTGCCAGCAGCTTAGGTCGGGCCCTATCGTTCAATGAGCAGTTCTTC. Translated: CASSLGRALSFNEQFF. The full variable domain, completed using reference TRBV7-6 and TRBJ2-1, is GAGVSQSPRYKVTKRGQDVALRCDPISGHVSLYWYRQALGQGPEFLTYFNYEAQQDKSGLPNDRFSAERPEGSISTLTIQRTEQRDSAMYRCASSLGRALSFNEQFFGPGTRLTVL.

This clonotype was observed a few times. The rearrangement uses TRBV7-2 and TRBJ1-1, with 7 bases fitting TRBD1. The length of the CDR3 is 15 residues. From germline, CDR1 is SGHTA and CDR2 FQGNSA. V shed 1 base, J shed 3 bases, and the junction held 5 bases outside the gene matches. This CDR3 reads CASSLVRGLYTEAFF. DNA for the CDR3: TGTGCCAGCAGCTTAGTTAGGGGGCTCTACACTGAAGCTTTCTTT.

This clonotype was seen more than once but under ten times. This sequence joins TRBV14 and TRBJ1-2; no clear D. V dropped 1 base and J dropped 4 bases, with 7 bases sitting between them. Germline V lookup: CDR1 SGHDN, CDR2 FVKESK. This CDR3 comprises 13 residues. The CDR3 region is CASSQGRLYGYTF. CDR3 sequence (DNA): TGTGCCAGCAGCCAAGGGCGCCTCTATGGCTACACCTTC.